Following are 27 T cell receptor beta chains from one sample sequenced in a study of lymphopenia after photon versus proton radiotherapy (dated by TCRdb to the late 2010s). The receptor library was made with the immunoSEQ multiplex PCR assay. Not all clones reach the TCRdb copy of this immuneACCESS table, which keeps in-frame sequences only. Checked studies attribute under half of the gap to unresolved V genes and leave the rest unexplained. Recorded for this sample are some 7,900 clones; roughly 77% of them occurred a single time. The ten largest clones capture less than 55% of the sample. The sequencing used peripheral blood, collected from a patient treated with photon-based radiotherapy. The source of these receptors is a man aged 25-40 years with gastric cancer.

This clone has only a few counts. Here the CDR3 DNA reads TGTGCCAGCAGCCAGCGGTCCTACACTGAAGCTTTCTTT. It yields the protein CASSQRSYTEAFF. V gene TRBV16 combines with J gene TRBJ1-1, with D hard to call. From germline, CDR1 is KGHSY and CDR2 FQNENV. Trimming shortened V by 3 bases and J by 3 bases, and 8 bases separated the two germline ends. The CDR3 has 13 residues. Combining the CDR3 with reference TRBV16 and TRBJ1-1 gives the whole variable domain GEEVAQTPKHLVRGEGQKAKLYCAPIKGHSYVFWYQQVLKNEFKFLISFQNENVFDETGMPKERFSAKCLPNSPCSLEIQATKLEDSAVYFCASSQRSYTEAFFGQGTRLTVV.

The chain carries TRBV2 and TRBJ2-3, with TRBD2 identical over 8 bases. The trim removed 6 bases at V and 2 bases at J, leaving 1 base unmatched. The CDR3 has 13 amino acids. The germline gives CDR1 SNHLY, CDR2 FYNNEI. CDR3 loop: CASRRGDTDTQYF. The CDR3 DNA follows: TGTGCCAGCAGGCGGGGGGACACAGATACGCAGTATTTT.

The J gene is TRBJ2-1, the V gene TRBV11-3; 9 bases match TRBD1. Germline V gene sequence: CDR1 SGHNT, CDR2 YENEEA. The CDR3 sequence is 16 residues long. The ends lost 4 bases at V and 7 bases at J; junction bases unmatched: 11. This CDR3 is CASSWGYRDRVNEQFF. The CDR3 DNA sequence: TGTGCCAGCAGCTGGGGCTACCGGGACAGGGTGAATGAGCAGTTCTTC.

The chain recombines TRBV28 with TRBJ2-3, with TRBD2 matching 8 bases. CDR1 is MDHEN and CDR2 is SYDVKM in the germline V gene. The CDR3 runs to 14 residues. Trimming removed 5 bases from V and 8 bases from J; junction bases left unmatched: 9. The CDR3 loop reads CASSAGGVVITQYF. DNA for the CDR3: TGTGCCAGCAGTGCGGGAGGAGTTGTTATTACGCAGTATTTT.

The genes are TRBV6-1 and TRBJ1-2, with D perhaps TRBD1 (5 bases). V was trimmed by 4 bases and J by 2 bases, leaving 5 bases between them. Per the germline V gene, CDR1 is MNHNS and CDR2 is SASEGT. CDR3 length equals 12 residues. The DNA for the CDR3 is TGTGCCAGCAGTGGGGACAACTATGGCTACACCTTC. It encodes CASSGDNYGYTF.

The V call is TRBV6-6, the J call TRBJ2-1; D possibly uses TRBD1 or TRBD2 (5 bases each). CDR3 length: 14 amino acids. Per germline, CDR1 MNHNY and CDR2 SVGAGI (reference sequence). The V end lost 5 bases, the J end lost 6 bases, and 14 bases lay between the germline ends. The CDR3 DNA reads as TGTGCCAGCAGTCCCCGGGACCGAGGCAATGAGCAGTTCTTC. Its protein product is CASSPRDRGNEQFF.

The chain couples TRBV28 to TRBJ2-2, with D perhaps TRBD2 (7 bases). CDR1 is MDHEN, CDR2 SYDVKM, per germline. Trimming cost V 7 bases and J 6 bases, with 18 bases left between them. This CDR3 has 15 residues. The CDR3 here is CASTLGGGPSGELFF. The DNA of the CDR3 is TGTGCCAGCACTCTAGGGGGAGGGCCCTCCGGGGAGCTGTTTTTT.

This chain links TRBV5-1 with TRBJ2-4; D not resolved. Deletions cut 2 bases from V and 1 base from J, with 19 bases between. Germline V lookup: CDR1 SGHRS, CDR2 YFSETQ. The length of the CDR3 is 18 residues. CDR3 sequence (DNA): TGCGCCAGCAGCTTAGAACCCCCTCGGGCTCTCGCCAAAAACATTCAGTACTTC. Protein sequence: CASSLEPPRALAKNIQYF. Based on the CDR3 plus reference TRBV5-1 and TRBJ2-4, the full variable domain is KAGVTQTPRYLIKTRGQQVTLSCSPISGHRSVSWYQQTPGQGLQFLFEYFSETQRNKGNFPGRFSGRQFSNSRSEMNVSTLELGDSALYLCASSLEPPRALAKNIQYFGAGTRLSVL.

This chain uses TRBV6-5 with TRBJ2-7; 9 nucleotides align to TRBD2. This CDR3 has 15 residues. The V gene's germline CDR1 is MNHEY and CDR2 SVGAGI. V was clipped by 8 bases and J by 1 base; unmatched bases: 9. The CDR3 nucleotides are TGTGCCAGCGGTACCGCTAGCGGGGTTTCCTACGAGCAGTACTTC. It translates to CASGTASGVSYEQYF.

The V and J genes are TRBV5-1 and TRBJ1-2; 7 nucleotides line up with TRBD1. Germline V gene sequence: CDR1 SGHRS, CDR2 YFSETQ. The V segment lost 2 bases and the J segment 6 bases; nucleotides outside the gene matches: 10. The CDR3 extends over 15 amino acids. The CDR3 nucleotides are TGCGCCAGCAGCTTACGTTGGGACAGCCGAGATGGCTACACCTTC. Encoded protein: CASSLRWDSRDGYTF.

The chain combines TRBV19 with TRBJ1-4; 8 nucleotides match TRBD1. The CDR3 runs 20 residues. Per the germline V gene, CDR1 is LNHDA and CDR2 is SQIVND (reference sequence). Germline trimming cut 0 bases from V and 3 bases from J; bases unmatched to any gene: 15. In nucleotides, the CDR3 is TGTGCCAGTAGTATAGATCCCCTCTCAAATCAGGGGGCTTCTAATGAAAAACTGTTTTTT. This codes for CASSIDPLSNQGASNEKLFF.

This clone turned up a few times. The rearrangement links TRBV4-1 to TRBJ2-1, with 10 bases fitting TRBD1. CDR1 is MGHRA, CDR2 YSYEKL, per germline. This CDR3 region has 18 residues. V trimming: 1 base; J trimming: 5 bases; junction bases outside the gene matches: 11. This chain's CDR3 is CASSQVNFIGQGDNEQFF. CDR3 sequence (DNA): TGCGCCAGCAGCCAAGTTAACTTCATTGGACAGGGGGACAATGAGCAGTTCTTC.

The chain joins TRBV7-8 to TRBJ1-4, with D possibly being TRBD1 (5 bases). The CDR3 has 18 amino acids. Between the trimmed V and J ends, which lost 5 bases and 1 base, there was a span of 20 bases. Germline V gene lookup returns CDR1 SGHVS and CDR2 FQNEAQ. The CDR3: CASSTPFQGSGTNEKLFF. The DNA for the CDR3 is TGTGCCAGCAGCACCCCCTTCCAGGGTTCGGGAACTAATGAAAAACTGTTTTTT.

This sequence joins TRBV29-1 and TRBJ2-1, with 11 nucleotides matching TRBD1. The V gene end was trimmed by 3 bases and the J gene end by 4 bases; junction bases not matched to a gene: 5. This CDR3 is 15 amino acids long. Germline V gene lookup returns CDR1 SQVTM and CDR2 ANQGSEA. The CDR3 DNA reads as TGCAGCGTTGACTCCGGGACAGGGGGGTACAATGAGCAGTTCTTC. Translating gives CSVDSGTGGYNEQFF.

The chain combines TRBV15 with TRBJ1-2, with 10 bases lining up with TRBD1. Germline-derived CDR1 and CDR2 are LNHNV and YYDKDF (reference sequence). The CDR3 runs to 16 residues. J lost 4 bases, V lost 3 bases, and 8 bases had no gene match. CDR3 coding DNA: TGTGCCACCAGCAGGCAAAAATGGGACAGGGGCTATGGCTACACCTTC. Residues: CATSRQKWDRGYGYTF.

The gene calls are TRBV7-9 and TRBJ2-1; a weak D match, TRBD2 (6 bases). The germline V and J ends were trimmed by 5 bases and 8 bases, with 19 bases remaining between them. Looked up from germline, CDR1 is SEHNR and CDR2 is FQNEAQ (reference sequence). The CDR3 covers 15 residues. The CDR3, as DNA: TGTGCCAGCAGCCAAGGGGCCTCTAGCGTCGATGAGCAGTTCTTC. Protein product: CASSQGASSVDEQFF.

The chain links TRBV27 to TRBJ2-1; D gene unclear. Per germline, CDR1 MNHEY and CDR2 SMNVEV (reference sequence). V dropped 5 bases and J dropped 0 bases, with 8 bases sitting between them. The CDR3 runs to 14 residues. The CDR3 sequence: CASSLRSSYNEQFF. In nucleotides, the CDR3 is TGTGCCAGCAGTCTCCGGAGCTCCTACAATGAGCAGTTCTTC.

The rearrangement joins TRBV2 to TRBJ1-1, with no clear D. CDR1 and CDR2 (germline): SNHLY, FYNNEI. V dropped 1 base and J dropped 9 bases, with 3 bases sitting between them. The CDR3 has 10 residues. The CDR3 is CASSEVKAFF. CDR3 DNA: TGTGCCAGCAGTGAAGTGAAAGCTTTCTTT.

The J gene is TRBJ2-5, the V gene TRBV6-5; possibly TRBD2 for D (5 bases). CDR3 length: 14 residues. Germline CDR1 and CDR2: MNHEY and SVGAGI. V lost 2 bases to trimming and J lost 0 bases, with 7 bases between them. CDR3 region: CASSYERYQETQYF. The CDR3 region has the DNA TGTGCCAGCAGTTACGAGCGGTACCAAGAGACCCAGTACTTC.

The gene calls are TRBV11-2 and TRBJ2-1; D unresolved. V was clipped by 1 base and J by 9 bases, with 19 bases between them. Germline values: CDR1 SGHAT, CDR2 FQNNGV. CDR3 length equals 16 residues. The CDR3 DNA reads TGTGCCAGCAGCTTAGTGGACGCACTAAACCCCAGTGAGCAGTTCTTC. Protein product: CASSLVDALNPSEQFF.

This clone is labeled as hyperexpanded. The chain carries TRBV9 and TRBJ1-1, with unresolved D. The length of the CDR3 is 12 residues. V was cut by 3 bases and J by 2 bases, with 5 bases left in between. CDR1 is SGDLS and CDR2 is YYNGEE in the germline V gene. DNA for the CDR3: TGTGCCAGCAGCGGCGCCAACACTGAAGCTTTCTTT. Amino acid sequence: CASSGANTEAFF. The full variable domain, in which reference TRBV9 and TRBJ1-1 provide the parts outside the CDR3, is DSGVTQTPKHLITATGQRVTLRCSPRSGDLSVYWYQQSLDQGLQFLIQYYNGEERAKGNILERFSAQQFPDLHSELNLSSLELGDSALYFCASSGANTEAFFGQGTRLTVV.

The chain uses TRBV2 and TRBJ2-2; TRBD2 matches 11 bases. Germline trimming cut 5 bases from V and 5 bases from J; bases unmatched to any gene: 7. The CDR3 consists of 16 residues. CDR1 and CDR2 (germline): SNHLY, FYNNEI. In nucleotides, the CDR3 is TGTGCCAGCAGTTCTAGCGGGGGGCCACGTACCGGGGAGCTGTTTTTT. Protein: CASSSSGGPRTGELFF.

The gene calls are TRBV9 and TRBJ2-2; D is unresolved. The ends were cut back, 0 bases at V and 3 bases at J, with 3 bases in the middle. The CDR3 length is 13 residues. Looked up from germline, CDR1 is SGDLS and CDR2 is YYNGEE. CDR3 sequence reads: CASSVGHTGELFF. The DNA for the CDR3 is TGTGCCAGCAGCGTAGGCCACACCGGGGAGCTGTTTTTT.

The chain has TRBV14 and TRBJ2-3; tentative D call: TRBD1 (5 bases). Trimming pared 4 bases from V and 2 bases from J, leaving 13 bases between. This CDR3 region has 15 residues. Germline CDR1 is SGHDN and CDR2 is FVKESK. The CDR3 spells CASSPLDRHTDTQYF. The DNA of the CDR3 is TGTGCCAGCAGCCCCCTAGACAGACACACAGATACGCAGTATTTT.

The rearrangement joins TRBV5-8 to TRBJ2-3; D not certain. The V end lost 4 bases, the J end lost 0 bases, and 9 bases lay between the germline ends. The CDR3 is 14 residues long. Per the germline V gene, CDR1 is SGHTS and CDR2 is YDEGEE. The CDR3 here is CASSQEYSTDTQYF. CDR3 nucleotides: TGTGCCAGCAGCCAAGAGTACAGCACAGATACGCAGTATTTT.

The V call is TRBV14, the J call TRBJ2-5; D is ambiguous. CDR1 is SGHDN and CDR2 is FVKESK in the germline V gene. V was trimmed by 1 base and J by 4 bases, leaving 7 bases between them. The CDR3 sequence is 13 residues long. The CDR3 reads CASSQVLSETQYF. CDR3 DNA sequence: TGTGCCAGCAGCCAAGTATTGTCAGAGACCCAGTACTTC.

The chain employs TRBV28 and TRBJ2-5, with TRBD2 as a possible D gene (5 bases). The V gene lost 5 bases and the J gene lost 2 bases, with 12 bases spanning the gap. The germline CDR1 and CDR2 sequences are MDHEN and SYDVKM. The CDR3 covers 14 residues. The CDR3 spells CASSRGQMQETQYF. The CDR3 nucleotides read TGTGCCAGCAGTCGCGGGCAGATGCAAGAGACCCAGTACTTC.